Presented here are 2 T cell receptor beta chains from one specimen sequenced in a study of cytomegalovirus exposure and HLA in healthy donors. A multiplex PCR was run with 60 Vbeta primers and 13 Jbeta primers. Sequenced by immunoSEQ multiplex PCR; TCRdb stores in-frame clones only, minus some. The repertoire holds 100,000 to 150,000 clones, around 85% seen once, with 1.5% to 2% in the top ten. The sample consisted of PBMCs. The receptors shown here come from a boy between 5 and 17 years old in good health and CMV-seronegative.

This clone was picked up one time. The chain joins TRBV19 to TRBJ2-2; D remains ambiguous. This CDR3 is 13 amino acids long. V lost 3 bases, J lost 3 bases, and 5 bases lay in between. Germline V lookup: CDR1 LNHDA, CDR2 SQIVND (reference sequence). The DNA for the CDR3 is TGTGCCAGTAGTATCAGGCACACCGGGGAGCTGTTTTTT. Its translation is CASSIRHTGELFF.

This chain links TRBV4-1 with TRBJ2-1; 10 nucleotides match TRBD2. V shed 2 bases, J shed 4 bases, and the junction held 5 bases outside the gene matches. CDR1 and CDR2 from the germline V gene are MGHRA and YSYEKL. This CDR3 is built from 16 residues. The CDR3 bases are TGCGCCAGCAGCCAACCTAGCGGGAGCGTTTACAATGAGCAGTTCTTC. It codes for CASSQPSGSVYNEQFF.